This TCR beta chain comes out of a study of T cells in Graves' hyperthyroidism and ophthalmopathy. Whole-study results and caveats: Ophthalmopathy was predicted by the model a median of around 5.9 months ahead of onset.

For this clonotype: The target antigen is unknown.

Researchers amplified the TCR beta CDR3 regions from RNA transcripts. When the TCR CDR3 underwent first-round RT-PCR, the HTBI primer set was used. MiXCR, applied by TCRdb to the multiplex PCR reads, yields one record per CDR3 protein. The table includes hundreds of thousands of distinct CDR3 sequences, roughly 37% detected once. The CDR3 runs 15 residues. V was trimmed by 3 bases and J by 0 bases, leaving 6 bases between them. The germline gives CDR1 SGHTA, CDR2 FQGNSA. The TCR originated in a man aged 18 to 29 with Graves' hyperthyroidism. Sequenced input: blood. The chain uses TRBV7-2 and TRBJ2-6; D is ambiguous. Written as DNA, the CDR3 is TGTGCCAGCAGCTTCCAGCACTCTGGGGCCAACGTCCTGACTTTC. This codes for CASSFQHSGANVLTF.